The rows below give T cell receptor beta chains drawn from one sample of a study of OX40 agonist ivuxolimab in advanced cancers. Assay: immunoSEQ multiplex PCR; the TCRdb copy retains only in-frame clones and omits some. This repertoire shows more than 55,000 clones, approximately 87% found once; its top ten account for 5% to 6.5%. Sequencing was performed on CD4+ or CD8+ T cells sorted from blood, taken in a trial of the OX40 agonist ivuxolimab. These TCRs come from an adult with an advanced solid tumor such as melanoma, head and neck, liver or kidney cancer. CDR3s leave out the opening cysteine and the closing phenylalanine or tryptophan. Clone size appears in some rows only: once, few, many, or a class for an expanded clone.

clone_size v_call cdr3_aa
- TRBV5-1 ASSLAEGGNTEAF
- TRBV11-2 ASSLGGSAYEQY
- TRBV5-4 ASSADSAEAF
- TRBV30 AWSDRPGQRLKSQRYT
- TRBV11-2 ASSLGGGFYNEQF
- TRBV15 ATSRLADEQF
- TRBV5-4 ASSPWGRGRIETQY
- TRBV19 ASSPTVMVLTSDRLNTEAF
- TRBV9 ASSVQPGLSSEQY
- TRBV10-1 ASSGPGQGTEAF
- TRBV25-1 ASSSVRENTGELF
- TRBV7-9 ASRPRGTSNTEAF
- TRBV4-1 ASSSSGGAGETQY
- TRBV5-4 ASSPGGAADTQY
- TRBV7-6 ASSLATGSGDTQY
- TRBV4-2 ASSQPDRGRKEKLF
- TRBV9 ASSVSDPDTQY
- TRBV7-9 ASSLPYNEQF
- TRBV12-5 ASGLVPRWVEREDSYNEQF
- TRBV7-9 ASSKQGAVETQY
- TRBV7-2 ASSLAATYEQY
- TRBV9 ASSEGQGGETQY
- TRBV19 ASSPDWNSPLH
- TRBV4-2 ASKAEPETGELF
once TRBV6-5 ASSPRGYNSPLH
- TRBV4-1 ASSQGLLAGGYQETQY
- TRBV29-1 SVIAQGARYEQY